Listed here are 3 T cell receptor beta chains from one sample, sequenced in a study of memory CD4+ T cells and cytomegalovirus serostatus. Single viable CD3+CD4+CD8-CD45RO+ cells were sorted as the memory CD4+ T cells. Measured with immunoSEQ multiplex PCR; TCRdb has only the in-frame clones, and not every one. The sample includes about 59,000 clones, about 81% of them seen just once. Material for sequencing was memory CD4+ T cells from blood. Receptor source: an adult in good health and CMV-seronegative.

V and J are TRBV7-8 and TRBJ1-2, with D tentatively TRBD1 (5 bases). V was cut by 1 base and J by 2 bases, with 14 bases left in between. Germline CDR1 is SGHVS and CDR2 is FQNEAQ. The CDR3 covers 16 residues. The CDR3 protein is CASSLGRRRGNYGYTF. The CDR3 DNA is TGTGCCAGCAGCTTAGGGAGGAGGAGGGGAAACTATGGCTACACCTTC. Drawing the rest from reference TRBV7-8 and TRBJ1-2, the complete variable domain is GAGVSQSPRYKVAKRGQDVALRCDPISGHVSLFWYQQALGQGPEFLTYFQNEAQLDKSGLPSDRFFAERPEGSVSTLKIQRTQQEDSAVYLCASSLGRRRGNYGYTFGSGTRLTVV.

The rearrangement joins TRBV5-5 to TRBJ1-5; 9 bases are a match to TRBD1. From germline, CDR1 is SGHKS and CDR2 YYEKEE (reference sequence). This CDR3 spans 15 amino acids. Trimming at V came to 2 bases and at J to 6 bases, leaving 6 bases not matched to a gene. The CDR3 nucleotides read TGTGCCAGCAGCTTTACAGGGGGCTCAAGTCAGCCCCAGCATTTT. This sequence encodes CASSFTGGSSQPQHF.

The CDR3 coding sequence is TGTGCCAGTAAGGACAGGGGCCTCCCCACAGATACGCAGTATTTT. The encoded protein is CASKDRGLPTDTQYF. V is TRBV19 and J is TRBJ2-3; 9 nucleotides align to TRBD1. V lost 7 bases to trimming and J lost 2 bases; unmatched junction nucleotides: 7. This CDR3 region has 15 residues. In germline, CDR1 is LNHDA, CDR2 SQIVND (reference sequence).